This T cell receptor beta chain originates from a study of early T cells in non-severe SARS-CoV-2 infection. Study as a whole: The chains were unpaired, and the sequenced material was bulk RNA from unsorted whole blood.

Notes on this clonotype: The antigen is unknown.

Individually, cDNA molecules had unique molecular identifiers attached to them. TCRdb itself ran the 5' RACE reads through MiXCR, one entry per CDR3 protein. The repertoire holds fewer than 100,000 distinct CDR3 sequences, with about a sixth as singletons. Whole-study results and caveats: Sequences matched to VDJdb favored anti-spike CD8 responses, while private and CD4 specificities were missed.

Germline V gene sequence: CDR1 SQVTM, CDR2 ANQGSEA. V shed 0 bases and J 8 bases; nucleotides not matched to a gene: 10. The CDR3 contains 14 residues. The chain carries TRBV29-1 and TRBJ2-7; 7 bases map to TRBD1. The sequence was collected from an adult who was a healthcare worker with PCR-confirmed SARS-CoV-2 infection or an uninfected control (not recorded which). Sequencing was performed on whole blood. This chain's CDR3 is CSVEETGPMGQQYF. CDR3 nucleotide sequence: TGCAGCGTTGAAGAGACAGGGCCTATGGGTCAGCAGTACTTC.